The clone carrying this T cell receptor beta chain has just a few counts. This sample is drawn from a study of shared clonotypes between healthy human individuals. Germline assignment: CDR1 SGHDN and CDR2 FVKESK. V shed 1 base and J shed 4 bases, with 8 bases lying between them. There are 15 residues in the CDR3. Sequenced by immunoSEQ multiplex PCR; TCRdb stores in-frame clones only, minus some. The data contain 2.5 million or so clones, roughly nine tenths of them seen just once; the ten biggest clones take up roughly 0.13%. Sequencing was carried out using naive CD4+ T cells sorted from blood. The subset denotes: CD45RA+ positively selected. This clonotype was sampled from a man in his late teens or twenties in good health. The chain recombines TRBV14 with TRBJ2-6, with a weak D call TRBD2 (5 bases). CDR3 nucleotide sequence: TGTGCCAGCAGCCAAGTTGGGAGAGGGGCCAACGTCCTGACTTTC. Translating gives CASSQVGRGANVLTF.